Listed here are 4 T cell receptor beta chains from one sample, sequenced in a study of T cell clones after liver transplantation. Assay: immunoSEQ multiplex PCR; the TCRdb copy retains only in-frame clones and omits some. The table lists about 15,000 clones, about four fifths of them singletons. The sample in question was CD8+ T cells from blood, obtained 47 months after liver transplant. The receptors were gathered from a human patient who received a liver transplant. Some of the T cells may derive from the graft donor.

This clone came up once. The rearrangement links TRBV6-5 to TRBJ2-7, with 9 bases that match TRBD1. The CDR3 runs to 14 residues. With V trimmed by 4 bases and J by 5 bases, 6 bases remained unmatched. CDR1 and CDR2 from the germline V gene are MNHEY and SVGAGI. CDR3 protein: CASSLMDRGNEQYF. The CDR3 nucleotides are TGTGCCAGCAGTTTAATGGACAGGGGTAACGAGCAGTACTTC.

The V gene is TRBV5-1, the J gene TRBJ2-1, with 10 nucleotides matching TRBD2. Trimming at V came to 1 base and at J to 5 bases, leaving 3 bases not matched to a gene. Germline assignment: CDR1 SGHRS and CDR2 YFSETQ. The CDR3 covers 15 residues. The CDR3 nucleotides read TGCGCCAGCAGCTTGATTACTAGCGGGGACAATGAGCAGTTCTTC. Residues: CASSLITSGDNEQFF.

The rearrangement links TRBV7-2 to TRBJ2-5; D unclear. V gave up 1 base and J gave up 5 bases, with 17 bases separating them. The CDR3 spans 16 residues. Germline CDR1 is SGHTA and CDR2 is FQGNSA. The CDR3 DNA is TGTGCCAGCAGCTTAGGTTGGTCGACTGCCGGGGAGACCCAGTACTTC. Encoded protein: CASSLGWSTAGETQYF.

The DNA for the CDR3 is TGCGCCAGCAGCCATGCTACTAGCGGGGGCCCCGGCACAGATACGCAGTATTTT. The encoded protein is CASSHATSGGPGTDTQYF. The genes are TRBV4-3 and TRBJ2-3; 11 bases fit TRBD2. This CDR3 contains 18 residues. Per germline, CDR1 LGHNA and CDR2 YSLEER. V dropped 3 bases and J dropped 1; count of bases not matched to a gene: 9.